This TCR beta chain was sequenced during a study of T cells in Graves' hyperthyroidism and ophthalmopathy. Findings and caveats of the study: Ophthalmopathy, which appeared later, was predicted by the model a median 6.5 months before onset.

The V end lost 10 bases, the J end lost 6 bases, and 13 bases lay between the germline ends. The length of the CDR3 is 11 residues. CDR1 MNHEY and CDR2 SMNVEV come from the germline V gene (reference sequence). TCR beta CDR3 regions were amplified from RNA transcripts. HTBI primers were the set used in a first-round RT-PCR of the TCR CDR3. TCRdb re-analysed the multiplex PCR reads in MiXCR, keeping a single row per CDR3 protein. The profile shows 400,000 or so distinct CDR3 sequences, roughly 13% of them singletons. Ophthalmopathy cases met thresholds of Clinical Activity Score at least 3, NOSPECS grade at least 4 and duration under 3 months. Thyroid ultrasound, orbital computed tomography, clinical symptoms, and serum thyroxine and TRAb underpinned diagnoses. This clonotype was recorded many times. Its antigen is unidentified.

The TCR comes from a man aged 50-59 years with Graves' ophthalmopathy. The chain is built from TRBV27 and TRBJ2-7; maybe TRBD1 (5 bases). The specimen was blood. The CDR3 DNA reads as TGTGCCATTGCAGGGCCCCCCGAGCAGTACTTC. Translation: CAIAGPPEQYF.